This T cell receptor (beta chain) stems from a study of T cells in Graves' hyperthyroidism and ophthalmopathy. This clonotype appeared many times. Amplification targeted TCR beta CDR3 regions from RNA transcripts. First-round RT-PCR of the TCR CDR3 relied on the HTBI primer set. TCRdb called the multiplex PCR reads again in MiXCR, with one record for every CDR3 protein. The sample records 150,000 or so distinct CDR3 sequences, roughly a fifth being singletons. The CDR3 length is 16 residues. Germline V CDR1 and CDR2: SGHAT, FQNNGV. Trimming removed 5 bases from V and 7 bases from J, with 23 bases in between.

The chain recombines TRBV11-2 with TRBJ1-1; D remains ambiguous. The TCR comes from a woman in her 50s with Graves' hyperthyroidism that later progressed to Graves' ophthalmopathy. Sequenced input: blood. CDR3 nucleotide sequence: TGTGCCAGCAGCCCGACGCAAGGTGGGGTCGTGTTTGAAGCTTTCTTT. Protein: CASSPTQGGVVFEAFF.